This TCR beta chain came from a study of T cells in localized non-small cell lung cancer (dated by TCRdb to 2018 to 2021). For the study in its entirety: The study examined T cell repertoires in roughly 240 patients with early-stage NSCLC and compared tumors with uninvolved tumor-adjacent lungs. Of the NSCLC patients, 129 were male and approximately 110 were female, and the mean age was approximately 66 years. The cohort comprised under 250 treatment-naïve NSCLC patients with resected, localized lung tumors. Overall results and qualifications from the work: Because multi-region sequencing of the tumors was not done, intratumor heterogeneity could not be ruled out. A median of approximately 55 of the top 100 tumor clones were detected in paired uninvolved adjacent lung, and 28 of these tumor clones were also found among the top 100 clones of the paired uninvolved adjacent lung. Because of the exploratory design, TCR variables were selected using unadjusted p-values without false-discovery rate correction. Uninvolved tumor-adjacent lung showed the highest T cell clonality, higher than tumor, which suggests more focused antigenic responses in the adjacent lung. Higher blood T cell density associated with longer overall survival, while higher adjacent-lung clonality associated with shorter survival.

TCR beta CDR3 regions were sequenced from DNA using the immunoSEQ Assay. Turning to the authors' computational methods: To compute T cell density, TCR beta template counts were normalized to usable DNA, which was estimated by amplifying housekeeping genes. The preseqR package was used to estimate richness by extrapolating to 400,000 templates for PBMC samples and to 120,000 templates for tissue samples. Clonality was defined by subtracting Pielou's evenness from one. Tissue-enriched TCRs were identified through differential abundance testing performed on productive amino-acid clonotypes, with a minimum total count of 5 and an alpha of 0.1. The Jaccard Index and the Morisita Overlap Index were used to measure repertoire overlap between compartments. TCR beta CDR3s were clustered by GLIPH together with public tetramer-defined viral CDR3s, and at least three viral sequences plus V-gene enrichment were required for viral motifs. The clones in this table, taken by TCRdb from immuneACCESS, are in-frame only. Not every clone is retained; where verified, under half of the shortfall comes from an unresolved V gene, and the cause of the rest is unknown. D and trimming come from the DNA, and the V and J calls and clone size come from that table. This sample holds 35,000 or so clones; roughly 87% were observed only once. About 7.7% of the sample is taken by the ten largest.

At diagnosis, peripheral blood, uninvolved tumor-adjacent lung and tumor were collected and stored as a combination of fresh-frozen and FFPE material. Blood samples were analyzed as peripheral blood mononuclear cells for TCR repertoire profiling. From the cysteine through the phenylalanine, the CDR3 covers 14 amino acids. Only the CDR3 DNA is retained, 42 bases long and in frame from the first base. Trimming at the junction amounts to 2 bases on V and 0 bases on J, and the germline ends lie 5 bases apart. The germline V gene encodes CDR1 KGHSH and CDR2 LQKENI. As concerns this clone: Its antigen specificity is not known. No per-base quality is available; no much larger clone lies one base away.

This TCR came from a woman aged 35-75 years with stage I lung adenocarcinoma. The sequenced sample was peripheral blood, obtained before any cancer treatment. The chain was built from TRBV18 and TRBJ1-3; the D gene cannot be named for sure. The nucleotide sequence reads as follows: TGTGCCAGCTCACCAGCAATCTCTGGAAACACCATATATTTT. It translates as CASSPAISGNTIYF.